Below are 28 T cell receptor beta chains sequenced from a single sample in a study of T-cell reconstitution after alpha-beta-depleted transplantation in children. The authors prepared the TCRbeta library with unique molecular identifiers. TCRdb reprocessed the PCR reads with MiXCR, giving one entry per CDR3 protein. The table has around 380,000 distinct CDR3 sequences, 9.5% to 13% seen once; the top ten hold roughly 5.5%. This sample comprised PBMCs from the stem cell graft donor, obtained from the stem cell graft. These receptor sequences come from a human donor who donated a stem cell graft to a child with acute myeloid leukemia.

The table lists this clonotype with a few counts. This chain connects TRBV29-1 to TRBJ2-1; perhaps D is TRBD1 or TRBD2 (5 bases each). Germline V gene sequence: CDR1 SQVTM, CDR2 ANQGSEA. The CDR3 covers 14 residues. The V gene lost 4 bases and the J gene lost 8 bases, with 18 bases spanning the gap. The CDR3: CSVVLGQGGDEQFF. CDR3 DNA: TGCAGCGTTGTTTTGGGGCAAGGAGGCGATGAGCAGTTCTTC.

This chain uses TRBV19 with TRBJ2-3; D remains unclear. The V gene's germline CDR1 is LNHDA and CDR2 SQIVND (reference sequence). CDR3 length: 14 residues. V lost 1 base to trimming and J lost 5 bases, with 10 bases between them. The CDR3 sequence is CASSIGHNEDTQYF. CDR3 in DNA: TGTGCCAGTAGTATAGGACACAATGAAGATACGCAGTATTTT.

This clonotype was recorded a few times. The chain has TRBV20-1 and TRBJ2-5, with D maybe TRBD1 (6 bases). This CDR3 contains 15 residues. Germline CDR1 and CDR2: DFQATT and SNEGSKA (reference sequence). V lost 3 bases to trimming and J lost 4 bases, with 18 bases between them. As DNA, the CDR3 is TGCAGTGCTAGTCCTATACAGGGATGGGGAGAGACCCAGTACTTC. It is translated as CSASPIQGWGETQYF.

This rearrangement joins TRBV7-6 to TRBJ1-1, with TRBD1 as a possible D gene (5 bases). Between the trimmed V and J ends, which lost 5 bases and 4 bases, there was a span of 17 bases. The germline CDR1 and CDR2 sequences are SGHVS and FNYEAQ. This CDR3 has 15 residues. DNA of the CDR3: TGTGCCAGCAGCCAACCGTCGCAGGGCCTCACTGAAGCTTTCTTT. Its protein product is CASSQPSQGLTEAFF.

This clonotype was recorded many times. The gene calls are TRBV7-3 and TRBJ2-3; TRBD2 matches 9 bases. The length of the CDR3 is 15 residues. The junction had 4 bases not matched to a gene; V was cut back by 3 bases and J by 3 bases. In germline, CDR1 is SGHTA, CDR2 FQGTGA. The CDR3 DNA reads TGTGCCAGCAGCTTGACTAGCGGAGAAACAGATACGCAGTATTTT. Protein: CASSLTSGETDTQYF.

Many counts were recorded for this clonotype. The chain employs TRBV7-9 and TRBJ1-2, with D possibly TRBD1 on 6 matching bases. Trimming removed 7 bases from V and 8 bases from J, with 20 bases in between. The V gene's germline CDR1 is SEHNR and CDR2 FQNEAQ (reference sequence). The CDR3 loop spans 14 amino acids. CDR3 in DNA: TGTGCCAGCACCTTCCTGACAGGAGGAGAGGGCTACACCTTC. This gives the protein CASTFLTGGEGYTF.

This clonotype has a count of ten or more. V is TRBV5-5 and J is TRBJ2-6; D possibly corresponds to TRBD2 (6 bases). CDR3 size: 15 residues. Trimming stripped 3 bases from V and 1 base from J, with 8 bases between. Germline assignment: CDR1 SGHKS and CDR2 YYEKEE (reference sequence). In DNA form, the CDR3 reads TGTGCCAGCAGCTCCGGGACTTCTGGGGCCAACGTCCTGACTTTC. This translates into CASSSGTSGANVLTF.

This clonotype was observed a few times. The chain employs TRBV12-3 or TRBV12-4 and TRBJ1-1; no reliable D call. V was trimmed by 3 bases and J by 7 bases, leaving 6 bases between them. The CDR3 spans 11 residues. The CDR3 loop is CASSFGFEAFF. DNA of the CDR3: TGTGCCAGCAGTTTCGGGTTTGAAGCTTTCTTT.

This clonotype was detected only a few times. The chain is built from TRBV5-1 and TRBJ1-1; D is possibly TRBD1 (6 bases). CDR3 length equals 15 residues. Germline-derived CDR1 and CDR2 are SGHRS and YFSETQ. Trimming stripped 4 bases from V and 4 bases from J, with 17 bases between. CDR3 sequence: CASSNHRAGGTEAFF. CDR3 DNA: TGCGCCAGCAGCAATCACAGGGCGGGAGGCACTGAAGCTTTCTTT.

Turning to this clonotype: Compared with germline, one end of the junction differs, possibly owing to a read error. The rearrangement uses TRBV9 and TRBJ1-1, with 7 bases matching TRBD1. From germline, CDR1 is SGDLS and CDR2 YYNGEE. The CDR3 has 14 residues. The CDR3: CASTAGGGNTEALF. In DNA, the CDR3 is TGTGCCAGCACTGCAGGGGGGGGAAACACTGAAGCTTTGTTT.

This clonotype was observed a few times. J is TRBJ1-1 and V is TRBV5-1, with 8 bases lining up with TRBD1. J gave up 5 bases and V 0 bases, and 3 bases lay outside the gene matches. The CDR3 runs to 14 residues. Germline loops: CDR1 SGHRS, CDR2 YFSETQ. The CDR3 DNA reads TGCGCCAGCAGCTTGGTAGGACAGGGTACTGAAGCTTTCTTT. It specifies CASSLVGQGTEAFF.

The table lists this clonotype with a few counts. The chain couples TRBV6-1 to TRBJ2-7, with a tentative D call TRBD1 (5 bases). CDR1 is MNHNS and CDR2 is SASEGT in the germline V gene. The CDR3 has 15 residues. Trimming removed 6 bases at V and 4 bases at J, with 19 bases between. CDR3 nucleotides: TGTGCCAGCAGCCCCGCCCCCGACAGCTCATACGAGCAGTACGTC. This translates into CASSPAPDSSYEQYV.

The rearrangement links TRBV12-3 or TRBV12-4 to TRBJ1-5; maybe TRBD1 (6 bases). V lost 4 bases to trimming and J lost 1 base, with 20 bases between them. The CDR3 is 18 residues long. CDR3 in DNA: TGTGCCAGCAGTTCCCTTAATTTCCACAGGGCGAGCAATCAGCCCCAGCATTTT. Encoded protein: CASSSLNFHRASNQPQHF.

The chain couples TRBV29-1 to TRBJ2-1; TRBD2 matches at 8 bases. CDR3 size: 12 residues. The V and J ends lost 6 bases and 7 bases, in that order; junction bases with no gene match: 5. Germline V CDR1 and CDR2: SQVTM, ANQGSEA. The CDR3 coding sequence is TGCAGCGTAACTAGCGGAAGTAATGAGCAGTTCTTC. Translation gives CSVTSGSNEQFF.

The chain couples TRBV20-1 to TRBJ1-5; D remains ambiguous. CDR1 and CDR2 from the germline V gene are DFQATT and SNEGSKA (reference sequence). This CDR3 has 15 amino acids. V was clipped by 6 bases and J by 3 bases, with 18 bases between them. The CDR3 sequence is CSATPARVDNQPQHF. The CDR3 coding sequence is TGCAGTGCAACTCCGGCCCGGGTAGACAATCAGCCCCAGCATTTT.

This sequence joins TRBV5-1 and TRBJ1-2; D call uncertain. V was trimmed by 0 bases and J by 3 bases, leaving 9 bases between them. The germline gives CDR1 SGHRS, CDR2 YFSETQ. The CDR3 runs to 14 residues. In nucleotides, the CDR3 is TGCGCCAGCAGCTTGGGTGGCAGTGACTATGGCTACACCTTC. Residues: CASSLGGSDYGYTF.

The sample holds a few counts of this clonotype. CDR3: CASSAPGRSDYNQPQHF. In DNA, the CDR3 is TGTGCCAGCAGCGCTCCGGGACGGAGCGATTACAATCAGCCCCAGCATTTT. This rearrangement joins TRBV2 to TRBJ1-5; D may be TRBD1 (5 bases). This CDR3 is built from 17 residues. Deletions cut 6 bases from V and 3 bases from J, with 21 bases between. Germline CDR1 and CDR2: SNHLY and FYNNEI. Looking up the rest from reference TRBV2 and TRBJ1-5 gives the full variable domain: EPEVTQTPSHQVTQMGQEVILRCVPISNHLYFYWYRQILGQKVEFLVSFYNNEISEKSEIFDDQFSVERPDGSNFTLKIRSTKLEDSAMYFCASSAPGRSDYNQPQHFGDGTRLSIL.

This clonotype was picked up a small number of times. The CDR3 DNA sequence: TGTGCCAGCTCACCACCGCAGGGCCCCTATAATTCACCCCTCCACTTT. This gives the protein CASSPPQGPYNSPLHF. V and J are TRBV18 and TRBJ1-6, with a weak D call TRBD1 (5 bases). CDR3 length: 16 amino acids. Germline values: CDR1 KGHSH, CDR2 LQKENI. V was shortened by 0 bases and J by 2 bases, with 8 bases between the two germline ends.

The gene calls are TRBV12-3 or TRBV12-4 and TRBJ2-2; 11 nucleotides agree with TRBD1. This CDR3 comprises 16 residues. V lost 4 bases and J lost 9; bases outside the gene matches: 10. The CDR3 spells CASSSTTGTGGWELFF. CDR3 bases: TGTGCCAGCAGTTCGACGACCGGGACAGGGGGGTGGGAGCTGTTTTTT.

The rearrangement joins TRBV7-2 to TRBJ2-3, with 11 bases lining up with TRBD2. Germline V gene data show CDR1 as SGHTA and CDR2 as FQGNSA. This CDR3 region has 15 residues. The ends lost 1 base at V and 4 bases at J; junction bases unmatched: 1. CDR3 protein: CASSLGTSGPDTQYF. CDR3 nucleotide sequence: TGTGCCAGCAGCTTAGGGACTAGCGGGCCAGATACGCAGTATTTT.

This clonotype has a handful of counts. The chain is built from TRBV7-9 and TRBJ1-5, with a possible D match to TRBD1 (5 bases). The CDR3 has 14 residues. Germline V gives CDR1 SEHNR, CDR2 FQNEAQ (reference sequence). Trimming removed 5 bases at V and 5 bases at J, with 13 bases between. The CDR3 loop reads CASSVGRDHQPQHF. For the CDR3, the DNA is TGTGCCAGCAGCGTGGGACGGGACCATCAGCCCCAGCATTTT. The full variable domain, completed using reference TRBV7-9 and TRBJ1-5, is DTGVSQNPRHKITKRGQNVTFRCDPISEHNRLYWYRQTLGQGPEFLTYFQNEAQLEKSRLLSDRFSAERPKGSFSTLEIQRTEQGDSAMYLCASSVGRDHQPQHFGDGTRLSIL.

This clonotype was detected only a few times. This chain uses TRBV20-1 with TRBJ2-1, with D tentatively TRBD2 (5 bases). CDR3 length: 13 amino acids. With 6 bases removed from V and 9 bases from J, the gap between germline ends came to 18 bases. Germline V lookup: CDR1 DFQATT, CDR2 SNEGSKA (reference sequence). CDR3 DNA sequence: TGCAGTGCGCAAAGGACTGGCCTAGGTGAGCAGTTCTTC. It yields the protein CSAQRTGLGEQFF.

This chain connects TRBV11-1 to TRBJ2-3, with TRBD2 identical over 15 bases. The CDR3 runs 18 residues. V lost 5 bases and J lost 2; bases outside the gene matches: 8. CDR1 is SGHAT, CDR2 FQDESV, per germline (reference sequence). As DNA, the CDR3 is TGTGCCAGCAGCCGGACTAGCGGGGGGGCCCCCAACACAGATACGCAGTATTTT. Translating it yields CASSRTSGGAPNTDTQYF. The full variable domain, with the rest looked up from reference TRBV11-1 and TRBJ2-3, is EAEVAQSPRYKITEKSQAVAFWCDPISGHATLYWYRQILGQGPELLVQFQDESVVDDSQLPKDRFSAERLKGVDSTLKIQPAELGDSAMYLCASSRTSGGAPNTDTQYFGPGTRLTVL.

The V call is TRBV4-2, the J call TRBJ2-2; weak D call: TRBD2 (7 bases). V lost 4 bases to trimming and J lost 3 bases, with 18 bases between them. Germline-derived CDR1 and CDR2 are LGHNA and YNFKEQ. This CDR3 comprises 17 residues. The DNA for the CDR3 is TGTGCCAGCAGCCTGGCATCTGCGGGGGCCTACACCGGGGAGCTGTTTTTT. Amino acids: CASSLASAGAYTGELFF.

This clonotype was recorded a few times. The chain carries TRBV5-1 and TRBJ1-2, with D possibly being TRBD1 (6 bases). The V end was cut by 2 bases, the J end by 6 bases, with 14 bases between. The germline V gene has CDR1 SGHRS and CDR2 YFSETQ. This CDR3 is built from 14 residues. The CDR3 nucleotides read TGCGCCAGCAGCTTAGGGGGTTTTGGCCATGGCTACACCTTC. Translating gives CASSLGGFGHGYTF.

The chain links TRBV6-2 or TRBV6-3 to TRBJ2-1; 8 bases are shared with TRBD1. Germline trimming cut 6 bases from V and 8 bases from J; bases unmatched to any gene: 12. The CDR3 has 15 residues. Per the germline V gene, CDR1 is MNHEY and CDR2 is SVGEGT. In DNA, the CDR3 is TGTGCCAGCAGGAAAGGGGCAGGGGGCATCTATGAGCAGTTCTTC. Translated, it gives CASRKGAGGIYEQFF.

The chain uses TRBV6-1 and TRBJ1-5; D is unresolved. This CDR3 comprises 13 residues. The V end was cut by 8 bases, the J end by 6 bases, with 14 bases between. Germline-derived CDR1 and CDR2 are MNHNS and SASEGT. The CDR3 region is CASAEFGSQPQHF. CDR3 sequence (DNA): TGTGCCAGCGCCGAGTTCGGTAGTCAGCCCCAGCATTTT.

This rearrangement joins TRBV9 to TRBJ2-3; TRBD2 aligns across 10 bases. CDR1 is SGDLS, CDR2 YYNGEE, per germline. The CDR3 runs to 19 residues. Losses at the gene ends were 0 bases for V and 1 base for J; bases not matched to a gene: 11. The CDR3 coding sequence is TGTGCCAGCAGCGTAGACCCTAGCGGGGGCACTGGGGGCACAGATACGCAGTATTTT. It yields the protein CASSVDPSGGTGGTDTQYF.